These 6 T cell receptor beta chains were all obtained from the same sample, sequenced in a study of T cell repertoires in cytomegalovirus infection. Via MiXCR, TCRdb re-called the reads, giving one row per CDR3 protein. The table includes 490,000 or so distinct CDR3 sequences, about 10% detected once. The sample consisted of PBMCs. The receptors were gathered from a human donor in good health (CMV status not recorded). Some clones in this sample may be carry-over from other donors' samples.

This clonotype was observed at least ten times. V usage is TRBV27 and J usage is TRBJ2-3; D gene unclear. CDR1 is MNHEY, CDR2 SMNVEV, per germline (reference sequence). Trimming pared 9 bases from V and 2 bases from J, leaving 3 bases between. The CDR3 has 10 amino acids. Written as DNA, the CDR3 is TGTGCCAGGACCACAGATACGCAGTATTTT. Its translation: CARTTDTQYF.

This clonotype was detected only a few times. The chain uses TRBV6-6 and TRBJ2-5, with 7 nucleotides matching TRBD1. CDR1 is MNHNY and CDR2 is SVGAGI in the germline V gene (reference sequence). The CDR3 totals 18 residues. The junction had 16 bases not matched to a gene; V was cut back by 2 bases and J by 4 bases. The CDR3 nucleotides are TGTGCCAGCAGTTACGCCAAGACGAACACAGGGGTGAGAGAGACCCAGTACTTC. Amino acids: CASSYAKTNTGVRETQYF.

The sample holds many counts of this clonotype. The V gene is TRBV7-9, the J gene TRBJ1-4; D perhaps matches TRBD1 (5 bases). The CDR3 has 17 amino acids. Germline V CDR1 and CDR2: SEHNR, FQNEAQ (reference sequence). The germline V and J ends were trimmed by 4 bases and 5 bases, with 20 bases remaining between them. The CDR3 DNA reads TGTGCCAGCAGCTCTACCGGGGGGAGGCAGAGAAATGAAAAACTGTTTTTT. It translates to CASSSTGGRQRNEKLFF.

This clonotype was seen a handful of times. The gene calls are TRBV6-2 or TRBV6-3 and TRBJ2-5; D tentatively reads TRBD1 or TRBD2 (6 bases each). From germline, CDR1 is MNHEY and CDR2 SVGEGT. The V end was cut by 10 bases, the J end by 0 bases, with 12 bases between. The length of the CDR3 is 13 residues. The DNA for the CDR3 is TGTGCCACCACGGGGGCGTACCAAGAGACCCAGTACTTC. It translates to CATTGAYQETQYF.

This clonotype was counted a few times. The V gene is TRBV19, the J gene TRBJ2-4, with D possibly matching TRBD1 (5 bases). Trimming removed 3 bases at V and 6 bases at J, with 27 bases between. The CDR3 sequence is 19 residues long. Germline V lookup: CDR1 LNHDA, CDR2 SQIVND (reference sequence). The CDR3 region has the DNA TGTGCCAGTAGTATTAGTGGCGCCCTTACAACAGGACGGATAAACATTCAGTACTTC. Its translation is CASSISGALTTGRINIQYF.

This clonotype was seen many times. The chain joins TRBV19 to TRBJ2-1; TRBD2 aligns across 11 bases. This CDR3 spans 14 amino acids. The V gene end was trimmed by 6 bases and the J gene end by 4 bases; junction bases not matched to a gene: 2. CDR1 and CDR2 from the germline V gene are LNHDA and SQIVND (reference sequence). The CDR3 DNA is TGTGCCAGTAGACTAGCGGGGGAGTACAATGAGCAGTTCTTC. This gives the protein CASRLAGEYNEQFF. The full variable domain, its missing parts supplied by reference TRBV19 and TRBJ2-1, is DGGITQSPKYLFRKEGQNVTLSCEQNLNHDAMYWYRQDPGQGLRLIYYSQIVNDFQKGDIAEGYSVSREKKESFPLTVTSAQKNPTAFYLCASRLAGEYNEQFFGPGTRLTVL.